This T cell receptor (beta chain) was found in a study of blood T cell repertoires in COVID-19. Study as a whole: The origin of the acute and convalescent COVID-19 samples was the United States, Italy and Spain. T cells, B-cell-depleted T cells, or PBMCs supplied cDNA or gDNA.

This clone has just one count. Original data processing: Quantification of nucleated cells was approximated via reference gene primer amplification. Using immunoSEQ multiplex PCR, the repertoire was profiled, and TCRdb retains in-frame clones only, with some absent. The V and J calls and the clone size are those of that table, but D and trimming were determined from the DNA. Here the sample spans about 64,000 clones, roughly four fifths being singletons. Sequenced input: peripheral blood. This receptor was obtained from a human donor in a cohort sampled during active COVID-19.

As DNA, the CDR3 is TGTGCCAGCAGCTCGAGGACAGGAATTCCCGCTGGCTACACCTTC. It yields the protein CASSSRTGIPAGYTF. The chain has TRBV5-8 and TRBJ1-2, with TRBD1 identical over 7 bases. CDR1 is SGHTS and CDR2 is YDEGEE in the germline V gene. The trim removed 3 bases at V and 7 bases at J, leaving 12 bases unmatched. The CDR3 sequence is 15 residues long.